This entry is about one T cell receptor beta chain. The junction departs from germline at one end; a sequencing error may be responsible. The data belong to a study of T-cell reconstitution after alpha-beta-depleted transplantation in children. This sample's TCRbeta library carried unique molecular identifier barcodes. MiXCR was run by TCRdb on the PCR reads, yielding one entry per CDR3 protein. The sample lists around 580,000 distinct CDR3 sequences; 20% to 25% were seen once. The CDR3 totals 15 residues. Germline-derived CDR1 and CDR2 are LGHNA and YNFKEQ. The chain carries TRBV4-2 and TRBJ2-7; 12 nucleotides agree with TRBD1. The sequencing used PBMCs, mostly from graft donor cells, collected 360 days after TCRalphabeta/CD19-depleted stem cell transplant. This TCR was recovered from a boy under two years old who had a stem cell transplant for acute myeloid leukemia, so the T cells may come from the graft donor. CDR3 coding DNA: TGTGCCATCAGCCCCCGGGGACAGGGGGCGGTCGAGCAGTACTTC. This translates into CAISPRGQGAVEQYF.